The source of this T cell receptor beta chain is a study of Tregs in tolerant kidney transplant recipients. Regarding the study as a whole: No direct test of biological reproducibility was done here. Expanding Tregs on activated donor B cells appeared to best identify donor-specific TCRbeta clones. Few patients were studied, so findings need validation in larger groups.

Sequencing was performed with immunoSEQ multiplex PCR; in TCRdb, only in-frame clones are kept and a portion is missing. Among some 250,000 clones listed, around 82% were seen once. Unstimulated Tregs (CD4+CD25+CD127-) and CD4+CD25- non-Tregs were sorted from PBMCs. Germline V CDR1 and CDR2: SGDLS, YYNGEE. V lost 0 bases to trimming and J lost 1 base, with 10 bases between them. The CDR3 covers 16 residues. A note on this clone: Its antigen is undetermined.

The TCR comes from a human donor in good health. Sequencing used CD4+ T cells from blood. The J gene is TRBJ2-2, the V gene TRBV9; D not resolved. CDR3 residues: CASSVGPDRNTGELFF. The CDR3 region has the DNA TGTGCCAGCAGCGTAGGACCGGATAGGAACACCGGGGAGCTGTTTTTT.